The 10 T cell receptor beta chains given below trace back to one sample, sequenced in a study of neurological immune-mediated disorders (dated by TCRdb to between 2018 and 2021). Receptor libraries were prepared by 5' RACE. The reads were generated on an Illumina HiSeq 2500. The public reads were reanalyzed by TCRdb: fastp trimming at Q25, MiXCR alignment, in-frame beta chains only. Each record represents a unique CDR3 protein, reported with the most common genes and DNA among its rows. This sample comprises around 15,000 distinct CDR3 sequences, under 3.5% of them detected only once. Roughly 21% of the sample lies in the top ten. What was sequenced was CD8+ T cells from blood. All receptors derive from a woman in her thirties or forties in good health.

This clonotype came up many times. The chain couples TRBV29-1 to TRBJ1-1; no firm D call. Germline V lookup: CDR1 SQVTM, CDR2 ANQGSEA. This CDR3 is 13 amino acids long. Trimming shortened V by 4 bases and J by 4 bases, and 13 bases separated the two germline ends. The CDR3 region is CSVGVGQATEAFF. For the CDR3, the DNA is TGCAGCGTTGGGGTCGGCCAGGCCACTGAAGCTTTCTTT.

This clonotype was recorded many times. This chain connects TRBV6-4 to TRBJ2-3, with D tentatively TRBD1 or TRBD2 (5 bases each). Germline CDR1 reads MRHNA; CDR2 reads SNTAGT. V gave up 0 bases and J gave up 5 bases, with 9 bases separating them. There are 14 residues in the CDR3. CDR3 residues: CASSDSGAGDTQYF. For the CDR3, the DNA is TGTGCCAGCAGTGACTCCGGGGCCGGAGATACGCAGTATTTT.

This clonotype was observed at least ten times. The chain links TRBV6-2 or TRBV6-3 to TRBJ2-7; D may be TRBD1 (6 bases). The CDR3 sequence is 16 residues long. V gave up 6 bases and J gave up 2 bases, with 20 bases separating them. Germline CDR1 and CDR2: MNHEY and SVGEGT. Here the CDR3 reads CASSPTTGPDAYEQYF. As DNA, the CDR3 is TGTGCCAGCAGCCCTACGACAGGCCCCGACGCCTACGAGCAGTACTTC.

Ten or more counts support this clonotype. A read error may produce the germline difference seen at one junction end. V gene TRBV18 combines with J gene TRBJ2-1, with 7 bases fitting TRBD1. The CDR3 consists of 14 residues. From germline, CDR1 is KGHSH and CDR2 LQKENI. CDR3 in DNA: TGTGCCAGCTCACACCCGGGACAGAGTTCTTGGGGAAACTTC. It translates to CASSHPGQSSWGNF.

The chain is built from TRBV7-6 and TRBJ2-1, with D possibly TRBD2 on 5 matching bases. Germline V gene sequence: CDR1 SGHVS, CDR2 FNYEAQ. Trimming removed 1 base at V and 1 base at J, with 8 bases between. This CDR3 contains 15 residues. The CDR3 DNA is TGTGCCAGCAGCTTAGAAGCGGAGTCCTACAATGAGCAGTTCTTC. Its protein product is CASSLEAESYNEQFF.

The sample holds many counts of this clonotype. The V gene is TRBV15, the J gene TRBJ1-5, with 7 bases fitting TRBD1. The CDR3 contains 20 residues. The J segment lost 0 bases and the V segment lost 1 base, leaving 15 bases of the junction unmatched. The germline V gene has CDR1 LNHNV and CDR2 YYDKDF (reference sequence). The CDR3 DNA follows: TGTGCCACCAGCAGAGTTACCGGGCAGGGGGAGTTTACTAGCAATCAGCCCCAGCATTTT. As protein: CATSRVTGQGEFTSNQPQHF.

The table lists this clonotype with many counts. This chain uses TRBV28 with TRBJ1-5; no firm D call. This CDR3 region has 12 residues. Germline CDR1 is MDHEN and CDR2 is SYDVKM. The V gene lost 8 bases and the J gene lost 2 bases, with 7 bases spanning the gap. CDR3 protein: CASVRGNQPQHF. CDR3 bases: TGTGCCAGCGTGAGAGGCAATCAGCCCCAGCATTTT.

This clonotype was detected ten times or more. The chain recombines TRBV15 with TRBJ2-7; TRBD2 might be the D (5 bases). This CDR3 comprises 14 residues. Trimming removed 3 bases at V and 9 bases at J, with 18 bases between. Germline CDR1 is LNHNV and CDR2 is YYDKDF (reference sequence). This CDR3 reads CATSSPDWAGGQYF. The CDR3 DNA sequence: TGTGCCACCAGCAGCCCGGATTGGGCGGGCGGGCAGTACTTC.

This clonotype was detected ten times or more. The J gene is TRBJ1-1, the V gene TRBV7-2, with D perhaps TRBD1 (5 bases). Germline CDR1 SGHTA, CDR2 FQGNSA. V was pared by 5 bases and J by 0 bases, with 16 bases between. This CDR3 comprises 16 residues. CDR3 coding DNA: TGTGCCAGCAGCCCCAGGACAACCAATCTGAACACTGAAGCTTTCTTT. It codes for CASSPRTTNLNTEAFF.

This clonotype was picked up many times. The chain uses TRBV12-3 or TRBV12-4 and TRBJ2-1, with no clear D. This CDR3 spans 12 amino acids. The V end was cut by 4 bases, the J end by 7 bases, with 8 bases between. The CDR3 spells CASSYGFNEQFF. For the CDR3, the DNA is TGTGCCAGCAGTTACGGGTTTAATGAGCAGTTCTTC.